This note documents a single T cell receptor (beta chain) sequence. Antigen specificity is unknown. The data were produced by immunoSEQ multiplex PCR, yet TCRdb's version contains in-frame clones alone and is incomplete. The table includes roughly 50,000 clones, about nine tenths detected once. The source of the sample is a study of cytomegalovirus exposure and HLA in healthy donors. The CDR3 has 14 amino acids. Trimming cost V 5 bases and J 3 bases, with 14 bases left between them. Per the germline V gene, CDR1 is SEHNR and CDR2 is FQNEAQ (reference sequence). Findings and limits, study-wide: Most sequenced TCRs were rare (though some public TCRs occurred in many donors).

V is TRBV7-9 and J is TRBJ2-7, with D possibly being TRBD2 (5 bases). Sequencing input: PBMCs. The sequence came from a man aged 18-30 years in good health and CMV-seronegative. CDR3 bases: TGTGCCAGCAGCCCCAGCGGCGGAGACTACGAGCAGTACTTC. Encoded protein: CASSPSGGDYEQYF.